These T cell receptor beta chains were read from a single sample in a study of cytomegalovirus exposure and HLA in healthy donors. Libraries were prepared by immunoSEQ multiplex PCR; TCRdb keeps only in-frame clonotypes and omits some of them. The data hold 130,000 to 150,000 clones, with 60% to 80% observed a single time. Material: PBMCs. Receptors originate from a woman aged 45-65 years in good health and CMV-seronegative. The CDR3 runs from the conserved cysteine through the conserved F or W. The D gene is left open where the match is weak. Some rows have no size entry. The others give once, few or many, or a class for an expanded clone.

size,J,D,V,CDR3,DNA
NA,TRBJ1-5,NA,TRBV4-2,CASSQDLEGQPQHF,TGTGCCAGCAGCCAAGATCTGGAGGGACAGCCCCAGCATTTT
NA,TRBJ1-5,TRBD1,TRBV7-2,CASSSRGQTRNQPQHF,TGTGCCAGCAGCTCCCGGGGACAGACACGCAATCAGCCCCAGCATTTT
NA,TRBJ1-2,TRBD1,TRBV25-1,CASSEGENRGQGYTF,TGTGCCAGCAGTGAAGGTGAAAACAGGGGGCAGGGCTACACCTTC
NA,TRBJ1-2,NA,TRBV7-9,CASSLSGLGNYGYTF,TGTGCCAGCAGCTTATCGGGACTGGGTAACTATGGCTACACCTTC
NA,TRBJ1-6,NA,TRBV4-1,CASSQQTSLSRVNSPLHF,TGCGCCAGCAGCCAGCAGACCTCTTTGAGCAGGGTTAATTCACCCCTCCACTTT
NA,TRBJ1-1,NA,TRBV10-3,CAISGGQPSEAFF,TGTGCCATCAGTGGTGGACAGCCCAGTGAAGCTTTCTTT
NA,TRBJ2-1,TRBD2,TRBV14,CASSRTSTYNEQFF,TGTGCCAGCAGCCGGACTAGCACCTACAATGAGCAGTTCTTC
once,TRBJ1-1,NA,TRBV21-1,CVSSKRGLMNTEAFF,TGTGTCAGCAGCAAACGAGGGTTGATGAACACTGAAGCTTTCTTT
NA,TRBJ2-5,TRBD1,TRBV5-1,CASSLMQGAQETQYF,TGCGCCAGCAGCCTAATGCAGGGGGCTCAAGAGACCCAGTACTTC
NA,TRBJ1-5,TRBD1,TRBV19,CASSSAGTAHQPQHF,TGTGCCAGTAGTTCCGCCGGGACAGCCCATCAGCCCCAGCATTTT
NA,TRBJ1-6,TRBD1,TRBV4-1,CASSQAPQGANNSPLHF,TGCGCCAGCAGCCAAGCACCACAGGGGGCTAATAATTCACCCCTCCACTTT
NA,TRBJ2-3,NA,TRBV11-2,CASSLEADTDTQYF,TGTGCCAGCAGCTTAGAGGCAGACACAGATACGCAGTATTTT
NA,TRBJ2-5,TRBD2,TRBV7-2,CASSFSWTSGQETQYF,TGTGCCAGCAGCTTCTCTTGGACTAGCGGGCAAGAGACCCAGTACTTC
NA,TRBJ2-3,NA,TRBV11-2,CASSHATQPDTQYF,TGTGCCAGCAGCCACGCGACTCAACCAGATACGCAGTATTTT
NA,TRBJ1-6,NA,TRBV28,CASRTPLGNSHNSPLHF,TGTGCCAGCAGGACGCCCCTCGGGAACTCACATAATTCACCCCTCCACTTT
NA,TRBJ2-7,TRBD1,TRBV30,CAWGQGEQYF,TGTGCCTGGGGACAGGGTGAGCAGTACTTC
NA,TRBJ1-6,NA,TRBV6-6,CASSLRGELHF,TGTGCCAGCAGTTTACGGGGGGAGCTCCACTTT
NA,TRBJ1-5,TRBD1,TRBV27,CASSLWTGPLEGSNQPQHF,TGTGCCAGCAGTTTATGGACAGGTCCCCTTGAGGGTAGCAATCAGCCCCAGCATTTT
NA,TRBJ2-7,NA,TRBV7-3,CASSPLASASYEQYF,TGTGCCAGCAGCCCCCTCGCTAGCGCCTCCTACGAGCAGTACTTC
NA,TRBJ2-1,NA,TRBV7-8,CASSYQRAPYNEQFF,TGTGCCAGCAGTTATCAGCGGGCCCCGTACAATGAGCAGTTCTTC
NA,TRBJ2-1,NA,TRBV5-5,CASSPLDNPYNEQFF,TGTGCCAGCAGCCCACTCGACAATCCTTACAATGAGCAGTTCTTC
NA,TRBJ2-3,NA,TRBV7-2,CASSLASGLYTDTQYF,TGTGCCAGCAGCTTAGCAAGCGGCCTCTACACAGATACGCAGTATTTT
NA,TRBJ2-7,TRBD1,TRBV6-6,CASSLRGQGEQYF,TGTGCCAGCTCGTTACGGGGACAGGGCGAGCAGTACTTC
NA,TRBJ1-2,NA,TRBV2,CASGGNSGTREGYTF,TGTGCCAGCGGGGGGAACTCGGGGACTCGGGAGGGCTACACCTTC
NA,TRBJ2-5,NA,TRBV5-4,CASSLDFGETQYF,TGTGCCAGCAGCTTGGACTTTGGAGAGACCCAGTACTTC
NA,TRBJ2-3,NA,TRBV27,CASTPRLMGGGVGRSDTQYF,TGTGCCAGCACCCCTAGGCTCATGGGGGGCGGCGTCGGGAGGTCAGATACGCAGTATTTT
NA,TRBJ2-3,TRBD1,TRBV5-4,CASSHGTGPTDTQYF,TGTGCCAGCAGCCACGGGACAGGCCCCACAGATACGCAGTATTTT
few,TRBJ1-1,TRBD1,TRBV5-6,CASSRTGYSEAFF,TGTGCCAGCAGCAGGACAGGGTATAGTGAAGCTTTCTTT
NA,TRBJ2-7,NA,TRBV27,CASSLSLGVRPGEQYF,TGTGCCAGCAGTTTATCTCTGGGAGTTCGCCCTGGCGAGCAGTACTTC
NA,TRBJ2-7,NA,TRBV30,CAWSRPGGSHYEQYF,TGTGCCTGGAGCCGACCAGGGGGGTCACACTACGAGCAGTACTTC
NA,TRBJ1-1,NA,TRBV6-1,CASSDHSPRGGAFF,TGTGCCAGCAGTGATCACTCGCCCAGGGGAGGGGCTTTCTTT
few,TRBJ1-1,NA,TRBV6-6,CASNNRAFTEAFF,TGTGCCAGCAATAACAGGGCTTTCACTGAAGCTTTCTTT
NA,TRBJ2-2,TRBD2,TRBV7-9,CASSFERGATGELFF,TGTGCCAGCAGCTTCGAGCGGGGGGCCACCGGGGAGCTGTTTTTT
few,TRBJ1-5,NA,TRBV6-6,CASSYGSGQQPQHF,TGTGCCAGCAGTTACGGGTCAGGGCAACAGCCCCAGCATTTT
NA,TRBJ1-1,TRBD1,TRBV18,CASSPEGASEAFF,TGTGCCAGCTCGCCAGAGGGGGCTAGTGAAGCTTTCTTT
once,TRBJ2-7,TRBD2,TRBV4-2,CASSRGPGTSGNEQYF,TGTGCCAGCAGCCGAGGTCCTGGGACTAGCGGTAACGAGCAGTACTTC
NA,TRBJ2-7,TRBD1,TRBV4-2,CASSQVGQGVDEQYF,TGTGCCAGCAGCCAAGTGGGACAGGGGGTTGACGAGCAGTACTTC
NA,TRBJ1-3,TRBD1,TRBV4-1,CASSQDSGDSYSGNTIYF,TGCGCCAGCAGCCAAGATTCCGGGGACAGCTATTCTGGAAACACCATATATTTT
NA,TRBJ1-2,TRBD1,TRBV5-1,CASSHRTGGAGYTF,TGCGCCAGCAGCCACAGGACAGGGGGAGCTGGCTACACCTTC
NA,TRBJ1-2,NA,TRBV19,CASSKVGDSGGIYGYTF,TGTGCCAGTAGTAAAGTCGGTGACTCCGGGGGGATATATGGCTACACCTTC
NA,TRBJ2-3,NA,TRBV10-1,CASSAPSTDTQYF,TGCGCCAGCAGTGCCCCAAGCACAGATACGCAGTATTTT
NA,TRBJ2-2,TRBD2,TRBV9,CASSVRLAGHGELFF,TGTGCCAGCAGCGTGAGACTAGCGGGGCACGGGGAGCTGTTTTTT
NA,TRBJ2-3,TRBD2,TRBV30,CAWSVGGGADTQYF,TGTGCCTGGAGTGTGGGGGGGGGTGCAGATACGCAGTATTTT
NA,TRBJ2-7,NA,TRBV7-8,CASRGLESEQYF,TGTGCCAGCAGGGGGCTTGAGAGTGAGCAGTACTTC
NA,TRBJ1-1,NA,TRBV6-5,CASSYSRNTEAFF,TGTGCCAGCAGTTACTCGAGAAACACTGAAGCTTTCTTT
NA,TRBJ2-4,NA,TRBV5-6,CASSWGDSGKNIQYF,TGTGCCAGCAGCTGGGGGGATTCGGGCAAAAACATTCAGTACTTC
NA,TRBJ1-1,TRBD1,TRBV11-2,CASSTRGPLWAFF,TGTGCCAGCAGCACTAGGGGGCCCTTATGGGCTTTCTTT
NA,TRBJ1-5,TRBD1,TRBV15,CATSRDRDRNQPQHF,TGTGCCACCAGCAGAGATCGGGACAGGAATCAGCCCCAGCATTTT
NA,TRBJ2-3,NA,TRBV5-1,CASSLEGGPDTQYF,TGCGCCAGCAGCTTGGAAGGGGGTCCAGATACGCAGTATTTT
NA,TRBJ1-1,NA,TRBV11-2,CASSFSTGWNTEAFF,TGTGCCAGCAGCTTTTCTACAGGATGGAACACTGAAGCTTTCTTT
NA,TRBJ2-4,NA,TRBV6-1,CASSLLAKNIQYF,TGTGCCAGCAGCCTTTTAGCCAAAAACATTCAGTACTTC
NA,TRBJ1-5,NA,TRBV4-1,CASSQDPSERGSNQPQHF,TGCGCCAGCAGCCAAGATCCGTCGGAGAGGGGGAGCAATCAGCCCCAGCATTTT
NA,TRBJ2-1,TRBD2,TRBV10-3,CAISDKVESGGANEQFF,TGTGCCATCAGTGATAAGGTAGAAAGCGGGGGGGCCAATGAGCAGTTCTTC
NA,TRBJ1-6,NA,TRBV2,CASSESPFRSPLHF,TGTGCCAGCAGTGAGAGTCCGTTTCGGTCACCCCTCCACTTT
NA,TRBJ2-1,TRBD1,TRBV7-2,CASSTPRGGLYNEQFF,TGTGCCAGCAGCACCCCCCGAGGGGGCCTCTACAATGAGCAGTTCTTC